This record looks at one TCR beta chain sequence and its context. Its target is not known. This record belongs to a study of cytomegalovirus exposure and HLA in healthy donors. The study, taken as a whole, reports: It was reported in a later analysis that an Asian-associated ancestry cluster showed fewer N-insertions than the roughly 670-donor mean. A later analysis showed HLA-associated TCR beta chains outstripping equally common others in clonal expansion. Overall, some 160 TCR beta chains were annotated as cytomegalovirus-associated.

Trimming cost V 5 bases and J 7 bases; bases outside gene matches: 8. CDR3 length: 14 amino acids. Germline loops: CDR1 SGHDT, CDR2 YYEEEE. Primers: 60 Vbeta forward and 13 Jbeta reverse. Per the original data handling: A follow-up analysis tallied around 80 million unique TCR beta chains, roughly 11 million shared. Clones were sequenced by immunoSEQ multiplex PCR, and TCRdb holds only the in-frame ones, with some missing. That table furnishes V, J and clone size, whereas the DNA furnished D and trimming. The sample lists about 190,000 clones, 70% to 75% seen once, with approximately 3.1% in the top ten.

This receptor was identified in a woman in her thirties in good health and CMV-seropositive. Sequencing input: PBMCs. The chain carries TRBV5-6 and TRBJ1-5; 8 bases match TRBD1. CDR3 sequence (DNA): TGTGCCAGCAGTCGACAGGGGTTTCAACAGCCCCAGCATTTT. Amino acids: CASSRQGFQQPQHF.